Following are 29 T cell receptor beta chains from one sample sequenced in a study of graft-versus-host responses after intestinal transplantation. Their cognate antigens are unknown. Sequencing used immunoSEQ multiplex PCR; TCRdb keeps in-frame clones, though not all of them. The table lists fewer than 150,000 clones, roughly 92% of them singletons. This specimen was unstimulated CD4+ T cells sorted from spleen or lymph node cells, taken before intestinal transplant. These receptors were collected from a human donor who received an intestinal transplant.

This clone was recorded only once. This rearrangement joins TRBV15 to TRBJ2-2; a possible D gene is TRBD2 (5 bases). The V gene lost 0 bases and the J gene lost 6 bases, with 20 bases spanning the gap. Germline values: CDR1 LNHNV, CDR2 YYDKDF (reference sequence). The CDR3 spans 18 residues. The CDR3 region has the DNA TGTGCCACCAGCAGAGATGGAGAGGGCCGGGGAAGGGCCGGGGAGCTGTTTTTT. Its translation: CATSRDGEGRGRAGELFF. The full variable domain, with the rest looked up from reference TRBV15 and TRBJ2-2, is DAMVIQNPRYQVTQFGKPVTLSCSQTLNHNVMYWYQQKSSQAPKLLFHYYDKDFNNEADTPDNFQSRRPNTSFCFLDIRSPGLGDTAMYLCATSRDGEGRGRAGELFFGEGSRLTVL.

The CDR3 sequence: CASGPQAGPYEQYF. CDR3 DNA: TGTGCCAGCGGTCCCCAGGCCGGCCCCTACGAGCAGTACTTC. The J gene is TRBJ2-7, the V gene TRBV5-4, with D unresolved. V was trimmed by 7 bases and J by 2 bases, leaving 16 bases between them. Germline V CDR1 and CDR2: SGHNT, YYREEE (reference sequence). The CDR3 extends over 14 amino acids.

The CDR3 bases are TGTGCCAGCAGCTTAGGCGGCACAGCTGGGCATGGCTACACCTTC. Translation: CASSLGGTAGHGYTF. This chain links TRBV13 with TRBJ1-2, with no clear D. The CDR3 is 15 amino acids. Germline V gene sequence: CDR1 PRHDT, CDR2 FYEKMQ (reference sequence). Trimming took 0 bases from V and 6 from J, leaving 14 bases between them.

The chain carries TRBV7-2 and TRBJ1-4; D is ambiguous. CDR3 length equals 11 residues. Germline CDR1 and CDR2: SGHTA and FQGNSA. Trimming took off 5 bases at V and 13 bases at J, with 11 bases between the two ends. The DNA for the CDR3 is TGTGCCAGCAGCAACAACAGAGTACTGTTTTTT. This translates into CASSNNRVLFF.

The J gene is TRBJ1-6, the V gene TRBV5-1; D might be TRBD1 (5 bases). The CDR3 loop spans 14 amino acids. V was cut by 1 base and J by 7 bases, with 9 bases left in between. Per germline, CDR1 SGHRS and CDR2 YFSETQ. CDR3 sequence (DNA): TGCGCCAGCAGCTTGATGAGGGACAATTCACCCCTCCACTTT. It encodes CASSLMRDNSPLHF.

V is TRBV6-1 and J is TRBJ2-3; TRBD2 matches at 10 bases. Germline-derived CDR1 and CDR2 are MNHNS and SASEGT. CDR3 length: 14 residues. Losses at the gene ends were 9 bases for V and 0 bases for J; bases not matched to a gene: 3. CDR3 loop: CASSGGISTDTQYF. The DNA of the CDR3 is TGTGCCAGTAGCGGGGGGATAAGCACAGATACGCAGTATTTT.

CDR3 sequence reads: CASSPQAQKNTEAFF. CDR3 DNA: TGTGCCAGCAGCCCCCAGGCACAGAAGAACACTGAAGCTTTCTTT. The chain recombines TRBV11-2 with TRBJ1-1; D is uncertain. Trimming removed 5 bases from V and 1 base from J, with 14 bases in between. In germline, CDR1 is SGHAT, CDR2 FQNNGV. The CDR3 has 15 amino acids.

The V call is TRBV6-1, the J call TRBJ1-2; D remains unclear. The CDR3 has 13 residues. The germline V and J ends were trimmed by 1 base and 5 bases, with 8 bases remaining between them. Per the germline V gene, CDR1 is MNHNS and CDR2 is SASEGT. CDR3 sequence (DNA): TGTGCCAGCAGTGAAGTCCCAAGGTATGGCTACACCTTC. Translated, it gives CASSEVPRYGYTF.

V gene TRBV9 combines with J gene TRBJ2-5; no firm D call. Trimming removed 0 bases at V and 1 base at J, with 13 bases between. Germline V lookup: CDR1 SGDLS, CDR2 YYNGEE. This CDR3 region has 16 residues. The CDR3 DNA is TGTGCCAGCAGCGTAGCAGGACGCCCGCCCCAAGAGACCCAGTACTTC. Translation: CASSVAGRPPQETQYF.

A single count supports this clone. This rearrangement joins TRBV9 to TRBJ2-5; the D gene is possibly TRBD1 (6 bases). The ends were cut back, 0 bases at V and 6 bases at J, with 18 bases in the middle. There are 16 residues in the CDR3. Germline CDR1 and CDR2: SGDLS and YYNGEE. The CDR3 loop reads CASSVGGTGTTKTQYF. CDR3 coding DNA: TGTGCCAGCAGCGTAGGCGGTACAGGGACCACGAAGACCCAGTACTTC. Variable domain in full (rest from reference TRBV9 and TRBJ2-5): DSGVTQTPKHLITATGQRVTLRCSPRSGDLSVYWYQQSLDQGLQFLIQYYNGEERAKGNILERFSAQQFPDLHSELNLSSLELGDSALYFCASSVGGTGTTKTQYFGPGTRLLVL.

The CDR3 loop reads CASSEASGSTYEQYF. The CDR3 DNA sequence: TGTGCCAGCAGTGAGGCCTCCGGCAGCACCTACGAGCAGTACTTC. V usage is TRBV6-1 and J usage is TRBJ2-5, with D unresolved. The J call may be faulty, since TRBJ2-7 better matches the DNA end. The CDR3 runs 15 residues. Germline V CDR1 and CDR2: MNHNS, SASEGT.

This chain uses TRBV5-4 with TRBJ2-1; 10 positions match TRBD2. Germline V CDR1 and CDR2: SGHNT, YYREEE (reference sequence). Unmatched junction bases numbered 8, after V lost 2 bases and J lost 9 bases. CDR3 length equals 15 residues. In nucleotides, the CDR3 is TGTGCCAGCAGCTTACCGCCTAGCGGGAGAGGTGAGCAGTTCTTC. It specifies CASSLPPSGRGEQFF.

The CDR3 loop is CASSLGQPNTEAFF. CDR3 nucleotides: TGTGCCAGCAGCTTGGGACAGCCGAACACTGAAGCTTTCTTT. The chain employs TRBV5-6 and TRBJ1-1; possibly TRBD1 for D (5 bases). The CDR3 has 14 amino acids. V was pared by 0 bases and J by 1 base, with 7 bases between. Per germline, CDR1 SGHDT and CDR2 YYEEEE. Drawing the rest from reference TRBV5-6 and TRBJ1-1, the complete variable domain is DAGVTQSPTHLIKTRGQQVTLRCSPKSGHDTVSWYQQALGQGPQFIFQYYEEEERQRGNFPDRFSGHQFPNYSSELNVNALLLGDSALYLCASSLGQPNTEAFFGQGTRLTVV.

In DNA, the CDR3 is TGTGCCAGCAGTGAGGACTATCAAGAGACCCAGTACTTC. Translating it yields CASSEDYQETQYF. This chain joins TRBV2 and TRBJ2-5; a weak D match, TRBD2 (6 bases). Between the trimmed V and J ends, which lost 3 bases and 2 bases, there was a span of 7 bases. Germline loops: CDR1 SNHLY, CDR2 FYNNEI. The CDR3 spans 13 residues.

V usage is TRBV15 and J usage is TRBJ1-1; D possibly corresponds to TRBD1 (5 bases). V lost 2 bases to trimming and J lost 0 bases, with 10 bases between them. Germline lookup yields CDR1 LNHNV and CDR2 YYDKDF (reference sequence). This CDR3 has 15 amino acids. Here the CDR3 reads CATSRLTELNTEAFF. Here the CDR3 DNA reads TGTGCCACCAGCAGACTGACAGAGCTGAACACTGAAGCTTTCTTT.

The chain couples TRBV6-1 to TRBJ2-7; no reliable D call. In germline, CDR1 is MNHNS, CDR2 SASEGT. Trimming removed 6 bases at V and 0 bases at J, with 9 bases between. The CDR3 extends over 13 amino acids. The CDR3 sequence: CASSPPNSYEQYF. The DNA of the CDR3 is TGTGCCAGCAGCCCTCCAAACTCCTACGAGCAGTACTTC.

The CDR3: CASSKEQSTGELFF. CDR3 DNA: TGTGCCAGCAGTAAGGAGCAGAGCACCGGGGAGCTGTTTTTT. This sequence joins TRBV6-1 and TRBJ2-2; D remains ambiguous. The CDR3 totals 14 residues. Germline values: CDR1 MNHNS, CDR2 SASEGT. V gave up 5 bases and J gave up 4 bases, with 11 bases separating them.

This clone was seen a single time. The chain is built from TRBV18 and TRBJ1-5; a possible D gene is TRBD1 (5 bases). The CDR3 sequence is 14 residues long. Germline V gene data show CDR1 as KGHSH and CDR2 as LQKENI. Trimming stripped 2 bases from V and 4 bases from J, with 9 bases between. In DNA form, the CDR3 reads TGTGCCAGCTCACCAGGGGCGGGGAATCAGCCCCAGCATTTT. It is translated as CASSPGAGNQPQHF.

The genes are TRBV30 and TRBJ1-1; D gene uncertain. The V gene's germline CDR1 is GTSNPN and CDR2 SVGIG (reference sequence). The CDR3 extends over 13 amino acids. Trimming removed 1 base at V and 3 bases at J, with 9 bases between. CDR3 in DNA: TGTGCCTGGAGTGGGATAGGTGACACTGAAGCTTTCTTT. Protein: CAWSGIGDTEAFF. The whole variable domain, remainder taken from reference TRBV30 and TRBJ1-1, is SQTIHQWPATLVQPVGSPLSLECTVEGTSNPNLYWYRQAAGRGLQLLFYSVGIGQISSEVPQNLSASRPQDRQFILSSKKLLLSDSGFYLCAWSGIGDTEAFFGQGTRLTVV.

This clone was detected once. This chain connects TRBV10-1 to TRBJ2-1; TRBD1 matches 12 bases. This CDR3 is built from 15 residues. V was pared by 3 bases and J by 9 bases, with 6 bases of the junction left unmatched. CDR1 WNHNN and CDR2 SYGVQD come from the germline V gene (reference sequence). The CDR3 sequence: CASSDPGQGAIEQFF. CDR3 DNA: TGCGCCAGCAGTGATCCGGGACAGGGGGCAATTGAGCAGTTCTTC.

This sequence joins TRBV18 and TRBJ1-1; 10 positions match TRBD1. Looked up from germline, CDR1 is KGHSH and CDR2 is LQKENI. Trimming at V came to 6 bases and at J to 3 bases, leaving 4 bases not matched to a gene. The CDR3 consists of 14 residues. The CDR3 reads CASSRQGADTEAFF. The DNA for the CDR3 is TGTGCCAGCTCCCGACAGGGGGCGGACACTGAAGCTTTCTTT.

The rearrangement links TRBV19 to TRBJ1-5; D remains unclear. CDR3 length: 13 residues. V dropped 7 bases and J dropped 7 bases, with 14 bases sitting between them. Germline V lookup: CDR1 LNHDA, CDR2 SQIVND (reference sequence). The CDR3 reads CASTDRAGQPQHF. The CDR3 DNA follows: TGTGCCAGTACCGACCGAGCGGGACAGCCCCAGCATTTT. The whole variable domain, remainder taken from reference TRBV19 and TRBJ1-5, is DGGITQSPKYLFRKEGQNVTLSCEQNLNHDAMYWYRQDPGQGLRLIYYSQIVNDFQKGDIAEGYSVSREKKESFPLTVTSAQKNPTAFYLCASTDRAGQPQHFGDGTRLSIL.

V and J are TRBV11-2 and TRBJ2-7, with 9 bases matching TRBD2. The CDR3 totals 14 residues. Germline assignment: CDR1 SGHAT and CDR2 FQNNGV. Unmatched junction bases numbered 0, after V lost 1 base and J lost 2 bases. DNA for the CDR3: TGTGCCAGCAGCTTAGCTAGCGGGGCCTACGAGCAGTACTTC. Translating it yields CASSLASGAYEQYF.

This chain joins TRBV7-9 and TRBJ2-1; no clear D. Germline V gives CDR1 SEHNR, CDR2 FQNEAQ (reference sequence). Deletions cut 5 bases from V and 6 bases from J, with 5 bases between. CDR3 length: 11 amino acids. The CDR3 region is CASSPFNEQFF. In DNA, the CDR3 is TGTGCCAGCAGCCCATTCAATGAGCAGTTCTTC.

V and J are TRBV12-5 and TRBJ1-1; maybe TRBD1 (5 bases). There are 14 residues in the CDR3. Germline CDR1 reads LGHNT; CDR2 reads FRNRAP. Trimming left V 6 bases short and J 5 bases short, with 16 bases between. DNA of the CDR3: TGTGCTAGTGGCCGGGGGGGTACGGGGACTGAAGCTTTCTTT. It codes for CASGRGGTGTEAFF.

The chain recombines TRBV2 with TRBJ1-3; D may be TRBD1 (5 bases). CDR1 is SNHLY, CDR2 FYNNEI, per germline. Trimming pared 3 bases from V and 0 bases from J, leaving 15 bases between. This CDR3 spans 17 amino acids. CDR3 sequence: CASSDRGVPFSGNTIYF. For the CDR3, the DNA is TGTGCCAGCAGTGATCGGGGCGTCCCGTTCTCTGGAAACACCATATATTTT.

The DNA for the CDR3 is TGTGCCAGCAGCCGGGACGAACGGATCAGCGGCTACACCTTC. This codes for CASSRDERISGYTF. V and J are TRBV7-9 and TRBJ1-2; a weak D match, TRBD1 (5 bases). The CDR3 has 14 amino acids. Looked up from germline, CDR1 is SEHNR and CDR2 is FQNEAQ (reference sequence). V lost 5 bases and J lost 8, with 18 bases in between.

CDR3 nucleotides: TGTGCCATCAGTTTTGGCAGGGGGGCGACTGAAGCTTTCTTT. Protein: CAISFGRGATEAFF. This chain uses TRBV10-3 with TRBJ1-1, with 7 nucleotides matching TRBD1. The CDR3 covers 14 residues. J gave up 5 bases and V 5 bases, and 8 bases lay outside the gene matches. Germline loops: CDR1 ENHRY, CDR2 SYGVKD.

The DNA for the CDR3 is TGTGCCAGCAGTAGGGTAGCGGGTTCCTACGAGCAGTACTTC. Its translation: CASSRVAGSYEQYF. V and J are TRBV6-1 and TRBJ2-7; 7 positions match TRBD2. V lost 5 bases, J lost 1 base, and 5 bases stayed unmatched. CDR1 and CDR2 from the germline V gene are MNHNS and SASEGT. The CDR3 totals 14 residues.